The 28 T cell receptor beta chains below all came from one sample that was sequenced in a study of CD8 T cells in ankylosing spondylitis. TCRdb fed the 5' RACE reads into MiXCR, producing one record per CDR3 protein. The profile shows about 540,000 distinct CDR3 sequences, roughly 13% of them singletons. General study findings and limits: A TCR beta motif of fewer than ten highly homologous variants appeared characteristic of ankylosing spondylitis blood.

Their antigen targets remain unknown. Input material: blood, either unsorted or a sorted T cell fraction (not recorded which). All receptors derive from a male donor with ankylosing spondylitis.

The CDR3 DNA sequence: TGTGCCAGCAGCCTGATCGGCGGAGGCACTAGCACAGATACGCAGTATTTT. It is translated as CASSLIGGGTSTDTQYF. This sequence joins TRBV7-2 and TRBJ2-3, with D perhaps TRBD2 (5 bases). The CDR3 consists of 17 residues. Trimming left V 5 bases short and J 0 bases short, with 18 bases between. Germline V lookup: CDR1 SGHTA, CDR2 FQGNSA.

This clonotype showed up just a few times. The chain combines TRBV7-2 with TRBJ1-1; D unclear. The CDR3 loop spans 14 amino acids. V was clipped by 4 bases and J by 1 base, with 10 bases between them. Germline CDR1 reads SGHTA; CDR2 reads FQGNSA. This CDR3 reads CASSWPTRNTEAFF. The CDR3 coding sequence is TGTGCCAGCAGCTGGCCGACTCGGAACACTGAAGCTTTCTTT.

CDR3 loop: CASSFGAVVGTGELFF. CDR3 coding DNA: TGTGCCAGCAGTTTTGGAGCGGTCGTCGGCACCGGGGAGCTGTTTTTT. This sequence joins TRBV12-3 or TRBV12-4 and TRBJ2-2; D perhaps matches TRBD2 (5 bases). V shed 3 bases and J shed 4 bases, with 15 bases lying between them. The CDR3 length is 16 residues.

The chain recombines TRBV3-1 with TRBJ1-1; no clear D. Trimming shortened V by 3 bases and J by 0 bases, and 8 bases separated the two germline ends. The CDR3 has 14 residues. Germline V CDR1 and CDR2: LGHDT, YNNKEL (reference sequence). The CDR3 loop reads CASSQGRMNTEAFF. The CDR3 DNA is TGTGCCAGCAGCCAGGGCCGTATGAACACTGAAGCTTTCTTT.

The chain links TRBV20-1 to TRBJ1-1; D is perhaps TRBD1 (5 bases). CDR1 is DFQATT and CDR2 is SNEGSKA in the germline V gene (reference sequence). Trimming removed 4 bases from V and 0 bases from J, with 12 bases in between. This CDR3 has 14 amino acids. CDR3 DNA: TGCAGTGCTAAACCCAGGGTCCTGAACACTGAAGCTTTCTTT. Translating it yields CSAKPRVLNTEAFF.

Ten or more counts support this clonotype. The gene calls are TRBV24-1 and TRBJ1-1; maybe TRBD1 (5 bases). This CDR3 is 14 amino acids long. Between the trimmed V and J ends, which lost 5 bases and 0 bases, there was a span of 9 bases. The germline CDR1 and CDR2 sequences are KGHDR and SFDVKD. For the CDR3, the DNA is TGTGCCACCAGTGCCTTGGGGGTGAACACTGAAGCTTTCTTT. Its translation is CATSALGVNTEAFF.

The chain uses TRBV27 and TRBJ2-1; the D gene is possibly TRBD2 (5 bases). CDR1 and CDR2 from the germline V gene are MNHEY and SMNVEV (reference sequence). V was clipped by 6 bases and J by 0 bases, with 15 bases between them. The CDR3 has 16 amino acids. The CDR3 reads CASSRFSGSSYNEQFF. The CDR3, as DNA: TGTGCCAGCAGCCGATTCAGCGGTAGCTCCTACAATGAGCAGTTCTTC.

This chain links TRBV14 with TRBJ2-5; D possibly corresponds to TRBD2 (5 bases). Between the trimmed V and J ends, which lost 4 bases and 9 bases, there was a span of 12 bases. The CDR3 sequence is 12 residues long. Per the germline V gene, CDR1 is SGHDN and CDR2 is FVKESK. The CDR3 sequence: CASSRGLLAQYF. CDR3 DNA sequence: TGTGCCAGCAGCCGAGGACTGTTGGCCCAGTACTTC.

This clonotype has just a few counts. This chain uses TRBV20-1 with TRBJ2-5, with 7 bases that match TRBD2. The CDR3 extends over 15 amino acids. The germline V gene has CDR1 DFQATT and CDR2 SNEGSKA (reference sequence). V lost 3 bases and J lost 1; bases outside the gene matches: 8. The CDR3 DNA reads TGCAGTGCTAGCTACCCCGGGACTACCCAAGAGACCCAGTACTTC. Its translation: CSASYPGTTQETQYF.

The sample holds a few counts of this clonotype. The chain uses TRBV9 and TRBJ2-7; a weak D match, TRBD2 (6 bases). The CDR3 has 15 amino acids. Trimming removed 0 bases at V and 2 bases at J, with 12 bases between. CDR1 SGDLS and CDR2 YYNGEE come from the germline V gene. CDR3 in amino acids: CASSVGDSGTYEQYF. The CDR3 DNA reads TGTGCCAGCAGCGTAGGGGATAGCGGTACCTACGAGCAGTACTTC.

The genes are TRBV20-1 and TRBJ2-3; D is undetermined. The V gene's germline CDR1 is DFQATT and CDR2 SNEGSKA (reference sequence). This CDR3 comprises 12 residues. V was pared by 3 bases and J by 4 bases, with 8 bases between. The CDR3 DNA is TGCAGTGCTAGTTCTGGGCCAGATACGCAGTATTTT. Protein: CSASSGPDTQYF.

The table lists this clonotype with a count of one. As DNA, the CDR3 is TGTGCCAGCAGTTTAGGAGCAGGGCCCAGAAAACTGTTTTTT. It is translated as CASSLGAGPRKLFF. V gene TRBV12-3 or TRBV12-4 combines with J gene TRBJ1-4, with TRBD1 as a possible D gene (5 bases). The CDR3 totals 14 residues. V shed 1 base and J shed 10 bases, with 13 bases lying between them.

V and J are TRBV15 and TRBJ1-2, with D perhaps matching TRBD1 (5 bases). V lost 3 bases to trimming and J lost 8 bases, with 22 bases between them. The CDR3 is made up of 16 amino acids. The germline V gene encodes CDR1 LNHNV and CDR2 YYDKDF (reference sequence). The CDR3 loop is CATSRRGGRSGGGYTF. The CDR3 DNA follows: TGTGCCACCAGCAGGAGGGGAGGCAGGTCGGGAGGCGGCTACACCTTC.

This clonotype has at least ten counts. The V call is TRBV5-1, the J call TRBJ1-2, with TRBD1 identical over 7 bases. The CDR3 spans 14 residues. V shed 0 bases, J shed 6 bases, and the junction held 5 bases outside the gene matches. CDR1 SGHRS and CDR2 YFSETQ come from the germline V gene. CDR3 DNA sequence: TGCGCCAGCAGCTTGGAGGGGGCGCAAGATGGCTACACCTTC. Encoded protein: CASSLEGAQDGYTF.

The chain carries TRBV3-1 and TRBJ2-2; 14 bases map to TRBD2. V shed 6 bases and J 5 bases; nucleotides not matched to a gene: 8. Germline CDR1 LGHDT, CDR2 YNNKEL (reference sequence). The CDR3 is 17 amino acids. The CDR3 DNA is TGTGCCAGCAGTCGACTAGCGGGAGGGCTCGGTACCGGGGAGCTGTTTTTT. Translated: CASSRLAGGLGTGELFF.

A few counts support this clonotype. The chain has TRBV2 and TRBJ2-5, with TRBD2 matching 9 bases. CDR1 and CDR2 (germline): SNHLY, FYNNEI. The CDR3 extends over 18 amino acids. Germline trimming cut 8 bases from V and 5 bases from J; bases unmatched to any gene: 21. The CDR3 DNA reads as TGTGCCAGCCCCGAGGCTGGTGGCGGGAGGGCCGAATGGGAGACCCAGTACTTC. Translated, it gives CASPEAGGGRAEWETQYF.

V usage is TRBV28 and J usage is TRBJ2-5, with 10 positions matching TRBD2. The V segment lost 6 bases and the J segment 3 bases; nucleotides outside the gene matches: 7. Germline CDR1 and CDR2: MDHEN and SYDVKM. This CDR3 spans 15 amino acids. CDR3 DNA sequence: TGTGCCAGCAGAATAGCGGGAGGATTTGAAGAGACCCAGTACTTC. Translation gives CASRIAGGFEETQYF.

The gene calls are TRBV12-3 or TRBV12-4 and TRBJ2-5, with a possible D match to TRBD2 (5 bases). The CDR3 sequence is 13 residues long. V was clipped by 5 bases and J by 9 bases, with 16 bases between them. Written as DNA, the CDR3 is TGTGCCAGCAGTCGGACTGGGTCTCGGGCCCAGTACTTC. It encodes CASSRTGSRAQYF.

This chain links TRBV18 with TRBJ1-1; 9 nucleotides agree with TRBD1. Germline V gives CDR1 KGHSH, CDR2 LQKENI. This CDR3 is built from 16 residues. J lost 6 bases, V lost 0 bases, and 8 bases had no gene match. In DNA form, the CDR3 reads TGTGCCAGCTCACCACCTCTGACAGGGGGGGTACCTGAAGCTTTCTTT. This encodes CASSPPLTGGVPEAFF.

The CDR3 nucleotides are TGTGCCAGCAGCCGCGGGCCTTCCTCCTCTGGAAACACCATATATTTT. As protein: CASSRGPSSSGNTIYF. The chain combines TRBV7-9 with TRBJ1-3; D is undetermined. Trimming removed 5 bases at V and 0 bases at J, with 14 bases between. CDR1 is SEHNR and CDR2 is FQNEAQ in the germline V gene (reference sequence). The CDR3 has 16 residues.

The chain carries TRBV4-2 and TRBJ2-1, with TRBD2 identical over 9 bases. Trimming removed 0 bases from V and 4 bases from J; junction bases left unmatched: 4. The CDR3 is 16 residues long. Germline-derived CDR1 and CDR2 are LGHNA and YNFKEQ. The chain's CDR3 is CASSQDPTSGYNEQFF. In DNA, the CDR3 is TGTGCCAGCAGCCAAGATCCGACTAGCGGTTACAATGAGCAGTTCTTC.

This clonotype was observed a handful of times. The chain employs TRBV5-4 and TRBJ1-2; D not resolved. The CDR3 spans 15 residues. V was pared by 4 bases and J by 6 bases, with 19 bases between. The germline V gene has CDR1 SGHNT and CDR2 YYREEE (reference sequence). The CDR3 sequence is CASSLPNGRTDGYTF. CDR3 bases: TGTGCCAGCAGCCTCCCCAACGGGAGGACGGATGGCTACACCTTC.

CDR3 nucleotide sequence: TGTGCCAGTAGCCCGAATAGGATGAATGAGCAGTTCTTC. Amino acid sequence: CASSPNRMNEQFF. The chain links TRBV19 to TRBJ2-1; D is uncertain. The CDR3 length is 13 residues. V dropped 6 bases and J dropped 7 bases, with 13 bases sitting between them. Germline V gene data show CDR1 as LNHDA and CDR2 as SQIVND (reference sequence). The full variable domain, completed using reference TRBV19 and TRBJ2-1, is DGGITQSPKYLFRKEGQNVTLSCEQNLNHDAMYWYRQDPGQGLRLIYYSQIVNDFQKGDIAEGYSVSREKKESFPLTVTSAQKNPTAFYLCASSPNRMNEQFFGPGTRLTVL.

The chain is built from TRBV12-3 or TRBV12-4 and TRBJ1-1; maybe TRBD1 (5 bases). This CDR3 contains 16 residues. V was pared by 7 bases and J by 5 bases, with 23 bases between. The chain's CDR3 is CASNARFGAGRTEAFF. CDR3 bases: TGTGCCAGCAACGCCAGATTCGGGGCAGGGCGAACTGAAGCTTTCTTT.

This clonotype has a handful of counts. This chain links TRBV6-1 with TRBJ1-6; D possibly corresponds to TRBD1 (6 bases). V was pared by 1 base and J by 10 bases, with 11 bases between. In germline, CDR1 is MNHNS, CDR2 SASEGT. CDR3 length: 14 amino acids. CDR3 in amino acids: CASSEDRVRSPLHF. In nucleotides, the CDR3 is TGTGCCAGCAGTGAAGACAGGGTTCGGTCACCCCTCCACTTT.

This clonotype was counted at least ten times. The genes are TRBV29-1 and TRBJ2-7; D is tentatively TRBD1 or TRBD2 (5 bases each). Germline V gene data show CDR1 as SQVTM and CDR2 as ANQGSEA. The V end was cut by 7 bases, the J end by 2 bases, with 12 bases between. CDR3 length: 12 residues. The CDR3 reads CSGGPGTYEQYF. The CDR3 DNA sequence: TGCAGCGGGGGACCAGGAACCTACGAGCAGTACTTC.

This clonotype has only a few counts. J is TRBJ2-7 and V is TRBV20-1; TRBD2 aligns across 15 bases. V gave up 6 bases and J gave up 1 base; unmatched junction bases: 7. Germline-derived CDR1 and CDR2 are DFQATT and SNEGSKA (reference sequence). This CDR3 has 16 residues. The CDR3 sequence: CSASGGLAGGSYEQYV. The DNA of the CDR3 is TGCAGTGCCTCAGGGGGACTAGCGGGAGGTTCCTACGAGCAGTACGTC.

A single count supports this clonotype. The chain is built from TRBV6-4 and TRBJ1-1; possible D gene TRBD1, 5 bases. Germline lookup yields CDR1 MRHNA and CDR2 SNTAGT. The CDR3 has 13 amino acids. V shed 4 bases and J shed 6 bases, with 12 bases lying between them. The CDR3 DNA follows: TGTGCCAGCAGTGTAGACAGAGACGCTGAAGCTTTCTTT. This sequence encodes CASSVDRDAEAFF.